Listed here are 14 T cell receptor beta chains from one sample, sequenced in a study of blood T cell repertoires in COVID-19. TCRdb's table, derived via immunoSEQ multiplex PCR, lists solely in-frame clones and lacks some. The repertoire includes some 160,000 clones, around 80% of them detected once, and over 15% sits in the top ten. Sample: PBMCs or T cells enriched from blood (not recorded which). The receptors derive from a woman between 65 and 79 years old in a cohort exposed to, infected with or recovered from COVID-19 (not recorded which).

This chain joins TRBV29-1 and TRBJ2-5; D is undetermined. The CDR3 consists of 11 residues. Germline CDR1 and CDR2: SQVTM and ANQGSEA. V lost 4 bases and J 4 bases, leaving 7 bases between the germline ends. In nucleotides, the CDR3 is TGCAGCGTTGTATCGTTAGAGACCCAGTACTTC. It translates to CSVVSLETQYF.

The DNA of the CDR3 is TGTGCCAGCAGCTCCCTCAGCGGGAATTCCTACAATGAGCAGTTCTTC. This gives the protein CASSSLSGNSYNEQFF. The chain carries TRBV7-8 and TRBJ2-1; 7 positions agree with TRBD2. Germline values: CDR1 SGHVS, CDR2 FQNEAQ. V trimming: 4 bases; J trimming: 1 base; junction bases outside the gene matches: 7. This CDR3 comprises 16 residues.

The chain has TRBV5-1 and TRBJ2-3; D perhaps matches TRBD2 (6 bases). This CDR3 has 17 amino acids. V lost 0 bases, J lost 3 bases, and 17 bases lay in between. In germline, CDR1 is SGHRS, CDR2 YFSETQ. The CDR3 region is CASSLVPSATRTDTQYF. CDR3 nucleotides: TGCGCCAGCAGCTTGGTTCCTAGCGCTACTCGTACAGATACGCAGTATTTT. Looking up the rest from reference TRBV5-1 and TRBJ2-3 gives the full variable domain: KAGVTQTPRYLIKTRGQQVTLSCSPISGHRSVSWYQQTPGQGLQFLFEYFSETQRNKGNFPGRFSGRQFSNSRSEMNVSTLELGDSALYLCASSLVPSATRTDTQYFGPGTRLTVL.

The chain uses TRBV11-3 and TRBJ1-2; perhaps TRBD1 as D (6 bases). V was shortened by 4 bases and J by 2 bases, with 11 bases between the two germline ends. The germline V gene has CDR1 SGHNT and CDR2 YENEEA. This CDR3 contains 14 residues. CDR3 coding DNA: TGTGCCAGCAGCTATGACAGGCTCAACTATGGCTACACCTTC. Protein product: CASSYDRLNYGYTF.

The chain combines TRBV7-6 with TRBJ1-4; 7 bases fit TRBD1. Trimming at V came to 5 bases and at J to 6 bases, leaving 9 bases not matched to a gene. The CDR3 length is 15 residues. Germline V gene sequence: CDR1 SGHVS, CDR2 FNYEAQ. The CDR3 coding sequence is TGTGCCAGCAGCGGTCGGACAGGACCGGATGAAAAACTGTTTTTT. Translated, it gives CASSGRTGPDEKLFF.

The chain uses TRBV4-3 and TRBJ2-7, with TRBD2 matching 8 bases. V shed 0 bases, J shed 2 bases, and the junction held 6 bases outside the gene matches. There are 16 residues in the CDR3. The germline gives CDR1 LGHNA, CDR2 YSLEER. The CDR3 spells CASSQDLSGGTYEQYF. The DNA for the CDR3 is TGCGCCAGCAGCCAAGATCTAAGCGGGGGAACCTACGAGCAGTACTTC.

This clone has a handful of counts. The chain recombines TRBV24-1 with TRBJ2-1, with D possibly matching TRBD2 (6 bases). Germline V CDR1 and CDR2: KGHDR, SFDVKD. The CDR3 contains 13 residues. V was clipped by 9 bases and J by 6 bases, with 14 bases between them. In nucleotides, the CDR3 is TGTGCCACCTCCATCACCGGGAGCAATGAGCAGTTCTTC. Encoded protein: CATSITGSNEQFF.

The chain uses TRBV7-9 and TRBJ2-7, with TRBD1 identical over 7 bases. Germline lookup yields CDR1 SEHNR and CDR2 FQNEAQ (reference sequence). With V trimmed by 5 bases and J by 0 bases, 4 bases remained unmatched. The CDR3 totals 14 residues. CDR3 nucleotide sequence: TGTGCCAGCAGCCGCCAGGGGGACTCCTACGAGCAGTACTTC. It is translated as CASSRQGDSYEQYF.

The chain couples TRBV5-8 to TRBJ2-1, with D perhaps TRBD2 (5 bases). The CDR3 spans 14 residues. The V gene's germline CDR1 is SGHTS and CDR2 YDEGEE. The V end lost 4 bases, the J end lost 7 bases, and 15 bases lay between the germline ends. CDR3 region: CASSPRARGNEQFF. The CDR3 DNA reads as TGTGCCAGCAGCCCCCGGGCCAGAGGGAATGAGCAGTTCTTC.

This rearrangement joins TRBV15 to TRBJ2-3, with 10 bases lining up with TRBD1. Germline lookup yields CDR1 LNHNV and CDR2 YYDKDF (reference sequence). This CDR3 contains 16 residues. The junction had 7 bases not matched to a gene; V was cut back by 5 bases and J by 2 bases. Written as DNA, the CDR3 is TGTGCCACCAGCGACGACAGGGGGCCTCCCACAGATACGCAGTATTTT. It codes for CATSDDRGPPTDTQYF.

J is TRBJ2-2 and V is TRBV5-1, with 9 bases aligning to TRBD2. J gave up 5 bases and V 5 bases, and 7 bases lay outside the gene matches. The CDR3 consists of 15 residues. The germline gives CDR1 SGHRS, CDR2 YFSETQ. DNA of the CDR3: TGCGCCAGCAGGGGTCTAGCGGGAAGTACCGGGGAGCTGTTTTTT. Translation: CASRGLAGSTGELFF.

V gene TRBV12-5 combines with J gene TRBJ1-5; tentatively, D is TRBD1 (5 bases). CDR3 length equals 13 residues. CDR1 and CDR2 (germline): LGHNT, FRNRAP. The V gene lost 6 bases and the J gene lost 4 bases, with 10 bases spanning the gap. The CDR3 protein is CASGGANNQPQHF. CDR3 bases: TGTGCTAGTGGAGGGGCAAATAATCAGCCCCAGCATTTT.

This chain links TRBV5-1 with TRBJ1-2; tentatively, D is TRBD1 (5 bases). Germline CDR1 and CDR2: SGHRS and YFSETQ. The CDR3 covers 14 residues. V was shortened by 4 bases and J by 4 bases, with 14 bases between the two germline ends. This CDR3 is CASSPGDSGYGYTF. DNA of the CDR3: TGCGCCAGCAGCCCGGGAGACAGCGGCTATGGCTACACCTTC.

The rearrangement links TRBV7-3 to TRBJ1-2; D is possibly TRBD1 (5 bases). Trimming stripped 5 bases from V and 5 bases from J, with 12 bases between. Germline CDR1 reads SGHTA; CDR2 reads FQGTGA. CDR3 length: 13 amino acids. The CDR3 spells CASSPGQEYGYTF. CDR3 in DNA: TGTGCCAGCAGCCCAGGACAAGAGTATGGCTACACCTTC.